This record covers a single T cell receptor beta chain. What antigen it recognizes has not been identified. No qualities accompany the bases; no much larger clone lies one base away. This entry is derived from a study of PD-1 blockade in mismatch repair-deficient tumors (dated by TCRdb to about 2017). Regarding the research as a whole: Between late 2013 and 2016, more than 75 consecutive patients with around 11 mismatch repair-deficient cancer types, all previously treated and progressing, were enrolled in the trial. Tumor-associated T cell clones in the peripheral blood of patients responding to PD-1 blockade were tracked using deep sequencing of TCR CDR3 regions.

The paper's findings and limits, for the study overall: Rapid expansion after pembrolizumab followed by contraction, generally before radiologic responses, was shown by tumor-resident clones, which were often undetectable in blood before treatment.

Receptor amplification or capture employed the immunoSEQ multiplex PCR assay. This immuneACCESS table, as held by TCRdb, lists in-frame sequences with V and J called but not all clones. Of the missing ones, under half trace to an unresolved V gene in checked studies; the others have no known cause. The sample includes tens of thousands of clones, with more than 65% observed a single time. The ten largest clonotypes hold roughly 2.8% of the sample. In the paper's terms, the time point label means: peripheral blood 12 weeks after first pembrolizumab dose. Mismatch repair deficiency was established in every enrolled patient by polymerase chain reaction or immunohistochemistry. Three patients who responded to pembrolizumab therapy underwent TCR sequencing. The phase II trial prospectively evaluated PD-1 blockade with pembrolizumab in advanced mismatch repair-deficient cancers, independent of tissue of origin. Peripheral blood T cell samples were serially collected before and at multiple times after PD-1 blockade was started. The timing of each blood sample was reported as weeks after the first dose of pembrolizumab.

Sequences SGHVS (CDR1) and FQNEAQ (CDR2) are obtained from the germline V gene. The CDR3, from cysteine to phenylalanine, totals 12 residues. Only the CDR3 DNA stays, 36 bases, in frame from base 1. V is pared back by 1 base and J by 7 bases, with 5 bases lying between the germline termini. The clonotype comes from an adult with mismatch repair-deficient cancer. This receptor chain uses TRBV7-8 and TRBJ2-1, with no confident D gene call. Source: peripheral blood, taken 12 weeks after starting pembrolizumab. The CDR3 has the sequence CASSLVGNEQFF. The DNA reads TGTGCCAGCAGCTTAGTGGGAAATGAGCAGTTCTTC.